Listed below are T cell receptor beta chains from one sample, sequenced in a study of regulatory T cells in long-lasting Graves disease. TCRdb recomputed calls from the multiplex PCR reads with MiXCR, one row per CDR3 protein. The table records about 540,000 distinct CDR3 sequences, roughly 12% of them present only once. Another study also made use of these data, one on T cells in Graves' hyperthyroidism and ophthalmopathy.

The sequencing here drew on peripheral blood mononuclear cells (PBMCs), taken at new diagnosis, from a patient treated with antithyroid drugs. The receptors shown here come from a man aged 30-40 years with Graves disease. Each CDR3 is given with its conserved first and last residue. A D gene is named only where the DNA matches it firmly. Expanded clones get a size class; other rows say once, few or many, or leave the size out.

v_gene	abundance	d_gene	len	j_gene	CDR3aa	CDR3nt
TRBV6-1	-	-	12	TRBJ1-4	CASSYRGRTLFF	TGTGCCAGTAGCTACCGGGGGCGCACCCTGTTTTTT
TRBV11-2	many	-	12	TRBJ2-7	CASSTKGYEQYF	TGTGCCAGCAGCACTAAGGGCTACGAGCAGTACTTC
TRBV6-1	many	-	14	TRBJ1-5	CASSPTRADQPQHF	TGTGCCAGCAGTCCCACACGCGCGGATCAGCCCCAGCATTTT
TRBV5-8	many	-	14	TRBJ1-1	CASSFFVGGTEAFF	TGTGCCAGCAGCTTTTTTGTAGGAGGAACTGAAGCTTTCTTT
TRBV7-9	many	TRBD2	16	TRBJ2-1	CASSLGFSGSNNEQFF	TGTGCCAGCAGCTTAGGATTTAGCGGGAGCAACAATGAGCAGTTCTTC
TRBV12-3/TRBV12-4	many	-	17	TRBJ1-2	CASSFRRLWGPGNGYTF	TGTGCCAGCAGTTTTCGTCGCCTTTGGGGGCCTGGTAATGGCTACACCTTC
TRBV27	many	TRBD2	16	TRBJ2-5	CASSLGLAHRRETQYF	TGTGCCAGCAGTTTGGGACTAGCCCACAGGCGGGAGACCCAGTACTTC
TRBV20-1	few	-	14	TRBJ2-7	CSARDWGTGAEQYF	TGCAGTGCTAGAGATTGGGGTACCGGGGCCGAGCAGTACTTC
TRBV12-3/TRBV12-4	many	-	13	TRBJ1-1	CASSLEGFTEAFF	TGTGCCAGCAGTTTAGAGGGCTTCACTGAAGCTTTCTTT
TRBV20-1	many	-	14	TRBJ1-2	CSARDRGGEYGYTF	TGCAGTGCTAGAGATCGAGGAGGAGAGTATGGCTACACCTTC
TRBV27	-	-	14	TRBJ1-6	CASSYTGGNSPLHF	TGTGCCAGCAGTTATACAGGCGGTAATTCACCCCTCCACTTT
TRBV12-3/TRBV12-4	many	-	14	TRBJ1-5	CASSSTGPGQPQHF	TGTGCCAGCAGTTCTACAGGGCCAGGGCAGCCCCAGCATTTT
TRBV6-1	many	-	16	TRBJ2-2	CASRTRPGLNTGELFF	TGTGCCAGCAGGACTCGACCGGGACTTAACACCGGGGAGCTGTTTTTT
TRBV7-7	many	TRBD2	15	TRBJ2-1	CASSLLSGRADEQFF	TGTGCCAGCAGCTTACTCAGCGGGAGGGCGGATGAGCAGTTCTTC
TRBV24-1	-	TRBD1	21	TRBJ2-3	CATSDPGTGGSWDSATDTQYF	TGTGCCACCAGTGACCCAGGGACAGGGGGGAGTTGGGACTCAGCCACAGATACGCAGTATTTT
TRBV27	many	-	16	TRBJ1-4	CASSSIFRDGDEKLFF	TGTGCCAGCAGTTCTATCTTTCGGGACGGTGATGAAAAACTGTTTTTT
TRBV20-1	-	TRBD1	14	TRBJ2-7	CSAKNDRDPYEQYF	TGCAGTGCTAAGAACGACAGGGATCCCTACGAGCAGTACTTC
TRBV19	few	TRBD2	18	TRBJ2-7	CASSRQGRTSGTSYEQYF	TGTGCCAGTAGTAGGCAGGGACGGACTAGCGGGACCTCCTACGAGCAGTACTTC
TRBV7-9	many	-	13	TRBJ2-1	CASSLVLGNEQFF	TGTGCCAGCAGCTTAGTTTTGGGGAATGAGCAGTTCTTC
TRBV3-1	many	-	17	TRBJ1-4	CASSQETGTSRNEKLFF	TGTGCCAGCAGCCAAGAAACCGGGACAAGCCGAAATGAAAAACTGTTTTTT
TRBV6-9	many	-	11	TRBJ2-5	CASSYDETQYF	TGTGCCAGCAGTTACGACGAGACCCAGTACTTC
TRBV3-1	many	-	14	TRBJ2-1	CASSQDSGRGRQFF	TGTGCCAGCAGCCAAGATTCCGGCCGAGGAAGGCAGTTCTTC
TRBV6-2/TRBV6-3	many	TRBD1	16	TRBJ2-5	CASSKPGTGRPETQYF	TGTGCCAGCAGTAAACCCGGGACAGGGCGGCCAGAGACCCAGTACTTC
TRBV30	many	-	12	TRBJ2-5	CAWSAGALTQYF	TGTGCCTGGAGTGCGGGCGCACTGACCCAGTACTTC